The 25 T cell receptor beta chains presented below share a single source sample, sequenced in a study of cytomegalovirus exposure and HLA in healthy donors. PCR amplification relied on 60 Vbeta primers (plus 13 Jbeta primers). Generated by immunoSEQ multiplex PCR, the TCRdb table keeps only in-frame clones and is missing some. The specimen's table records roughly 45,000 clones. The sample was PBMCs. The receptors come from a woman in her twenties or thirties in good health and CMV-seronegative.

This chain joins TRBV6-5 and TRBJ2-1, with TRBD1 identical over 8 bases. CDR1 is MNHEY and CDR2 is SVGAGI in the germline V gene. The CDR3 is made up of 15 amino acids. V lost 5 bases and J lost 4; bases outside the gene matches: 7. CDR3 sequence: CASSADRGVYNEQFF. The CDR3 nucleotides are TGTGCCAGCAGTGCAGACAGGGGAGTGTACAATGAGCAGTTCTTC.

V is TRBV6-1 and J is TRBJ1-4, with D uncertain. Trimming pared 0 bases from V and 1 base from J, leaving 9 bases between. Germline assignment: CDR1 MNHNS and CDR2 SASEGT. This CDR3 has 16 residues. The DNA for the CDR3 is TGTGCCAGCAGTGAAGCTGGGCGAAAAACTAATGAAAAACTGTTTTTT. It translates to CASSEAGRKTNEKLFF.

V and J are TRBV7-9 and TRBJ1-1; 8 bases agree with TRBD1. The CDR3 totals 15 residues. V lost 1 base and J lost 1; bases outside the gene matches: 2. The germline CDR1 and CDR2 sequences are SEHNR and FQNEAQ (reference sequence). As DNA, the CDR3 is TGTGCCAGCAGCTTAGGGACAGGGACGAACACTGAAGCTTTCTTT. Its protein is CASSLGTGTNTEAFF.

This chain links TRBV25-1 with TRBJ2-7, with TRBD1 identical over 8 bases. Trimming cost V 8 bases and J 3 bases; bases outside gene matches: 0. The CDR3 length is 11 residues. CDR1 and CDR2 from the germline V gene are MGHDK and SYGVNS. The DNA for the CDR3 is TGTGCCAGCGGACAGGGCTACGAGCAGTACTTC. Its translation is CASGQGYEQYF.

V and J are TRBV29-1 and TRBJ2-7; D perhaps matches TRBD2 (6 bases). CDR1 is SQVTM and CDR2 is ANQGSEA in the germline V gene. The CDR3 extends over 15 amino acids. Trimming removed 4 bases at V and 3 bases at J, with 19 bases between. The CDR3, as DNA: TGCAGCGTTGCTCCTCGGGGGTCTGGATACTACGAGCAGTACTTC. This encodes CSVAPRGSGYYEQYF.

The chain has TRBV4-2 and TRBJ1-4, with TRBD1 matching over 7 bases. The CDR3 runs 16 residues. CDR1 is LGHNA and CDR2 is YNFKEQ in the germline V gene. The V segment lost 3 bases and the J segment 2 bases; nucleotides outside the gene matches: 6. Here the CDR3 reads CASSQAQGVTNEKLFF. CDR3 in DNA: TGTGCCAGCAGCCAGGCCCAGGGGGTCACTAATGAAAAACTGTTTTTT.

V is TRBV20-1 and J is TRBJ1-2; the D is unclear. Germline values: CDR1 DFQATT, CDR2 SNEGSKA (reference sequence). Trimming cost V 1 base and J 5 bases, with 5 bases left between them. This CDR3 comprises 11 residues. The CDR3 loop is CSARAGYGYTF. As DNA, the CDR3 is TGCAGTGCTAGAGCGGGGTATGGCTACACCTTC.

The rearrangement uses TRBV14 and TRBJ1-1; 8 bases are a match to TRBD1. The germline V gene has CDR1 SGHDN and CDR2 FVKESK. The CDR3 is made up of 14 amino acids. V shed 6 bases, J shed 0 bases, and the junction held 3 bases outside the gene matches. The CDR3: CASSRTGMNTEAFF. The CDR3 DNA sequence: TGTGCCAGCAGTCGGACAGGGATGAACACTGAAGCTTTCTTT.

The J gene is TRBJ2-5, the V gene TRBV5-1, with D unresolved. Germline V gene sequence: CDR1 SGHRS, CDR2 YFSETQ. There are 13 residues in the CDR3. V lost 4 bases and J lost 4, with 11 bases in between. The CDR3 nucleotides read TGCGCCAGCAGCCCGGATAGCTTAGAGACCCAGTACTTC. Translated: CASSPDSLETQYF.

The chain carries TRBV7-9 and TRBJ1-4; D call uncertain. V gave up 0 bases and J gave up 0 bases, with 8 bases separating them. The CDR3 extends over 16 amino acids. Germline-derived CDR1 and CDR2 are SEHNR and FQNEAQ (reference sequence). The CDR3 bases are TGTGCCAGCAGCTTAGCGCTGGGCCCAACTAATGAAAAACTGTTTTTT. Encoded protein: CASSLALGPTNEKLFF.

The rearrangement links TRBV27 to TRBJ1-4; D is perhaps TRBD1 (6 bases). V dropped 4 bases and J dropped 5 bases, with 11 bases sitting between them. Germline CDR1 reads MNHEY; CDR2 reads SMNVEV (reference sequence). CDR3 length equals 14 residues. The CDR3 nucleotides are TGTGCCAGCAGTTCGCTAGGGGGAAATGAAAAACTGTTTTTT. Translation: CASSSLGGNEKLFF. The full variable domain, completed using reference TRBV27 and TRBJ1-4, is EAQVTQNPRYLITVTGKKLTVTCSQNMNHEYMSWYRQDPGLGLRQIYYSMNVEVTDKGDVPEGYKVSRKEKRNFPLILESPSPNQTSLYFCASSSLGGNEKLFFGSGTQLSVL.

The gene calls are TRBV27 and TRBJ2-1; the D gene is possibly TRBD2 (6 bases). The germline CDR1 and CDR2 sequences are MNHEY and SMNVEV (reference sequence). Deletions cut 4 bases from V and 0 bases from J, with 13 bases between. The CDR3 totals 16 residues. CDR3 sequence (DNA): TGTGCCAGCAGTTCCGTAGCGGTCAGCTCCTACAATGAGCAGTTCTTC. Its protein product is CASSSVAVSSYNEQFF.

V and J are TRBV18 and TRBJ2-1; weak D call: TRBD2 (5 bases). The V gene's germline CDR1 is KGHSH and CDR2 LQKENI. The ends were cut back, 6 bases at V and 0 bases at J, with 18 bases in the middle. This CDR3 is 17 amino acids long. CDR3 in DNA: TGTGCCAGCTCCCGAAGTTCAGGACTCCCCTCCTACAATGAGCAGTTCTTC. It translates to CASSRSSGLPSYNEQFF.

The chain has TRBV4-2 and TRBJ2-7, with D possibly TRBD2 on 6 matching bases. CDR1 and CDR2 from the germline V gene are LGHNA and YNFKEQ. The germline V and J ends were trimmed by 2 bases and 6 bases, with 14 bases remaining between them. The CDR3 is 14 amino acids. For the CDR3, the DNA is TGTGCCAGCAGCCAATTGGAGGGCCGAGTCGAGCAGTACTTC. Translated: CASSQLEGRVEQYF.

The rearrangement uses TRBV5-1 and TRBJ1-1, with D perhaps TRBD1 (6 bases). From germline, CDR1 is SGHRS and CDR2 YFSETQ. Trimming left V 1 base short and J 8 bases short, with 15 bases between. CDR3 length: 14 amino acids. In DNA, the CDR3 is TGCGCCAGCAGCTTGTTTGGTAGGGGGAGAGAAGCTTTCTTT. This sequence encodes CASSLFGRGREAFF.

The CDR3 coding sequence is TGTGCCAGTAGTCCACGGGAGCCCCATGAGCAGTTCTTC. Amino acid sequence: CASSPREPHEQFF. The J gene is TRBJ2-1, the V gene TRBV19; the D gene is possibly TRBD2 (6 bases). Per germline, CDR1 LNHDA and CDR2 SQIVND (reference sequence). This CDR3 comprises 13 residues. With 5 bases removed from V and 8 bases from J, the gap between germline ends came to 13 bases. The full variable domain, in which reference TRBV19 and TRBJ2-1 provide the parts outside the CDR3, is DGGITQSPKYLFRKEGQNVTLSCEQNLNHDAMYWYRQDPGQGLRLIYYSQIVNDFQKGDIAEGYSVSREKKESFPLTVTSAQKNPTAFYLCASSPREPHEQFFGPGTRLTVL.

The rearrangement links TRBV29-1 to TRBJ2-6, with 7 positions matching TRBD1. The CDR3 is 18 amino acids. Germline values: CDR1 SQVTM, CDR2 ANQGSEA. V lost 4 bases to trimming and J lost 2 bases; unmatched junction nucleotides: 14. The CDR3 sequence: CSVVGSEGATAGANVLTF. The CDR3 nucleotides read TGCAGCGTTGTAGGGTCCGAGGGGGCGACGGCTGGGGCCAACGTCCTGACTTTC.

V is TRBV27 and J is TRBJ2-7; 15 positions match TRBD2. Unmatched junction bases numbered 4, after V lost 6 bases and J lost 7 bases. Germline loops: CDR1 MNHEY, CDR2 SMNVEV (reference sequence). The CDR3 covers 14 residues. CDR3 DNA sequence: TGTGCCAGCAGAGGACTAGCGGGAGGGCCAGAGCAGTACTTC. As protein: CASRGLAGGPEQYF.

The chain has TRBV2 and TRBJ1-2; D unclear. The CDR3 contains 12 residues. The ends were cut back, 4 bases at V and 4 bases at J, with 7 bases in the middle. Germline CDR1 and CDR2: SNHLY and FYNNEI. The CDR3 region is CASSVGVYGYTF. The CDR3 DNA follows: TGTGCCAGCAGTGTGGGAGTCTATGGCTACACCTTC.

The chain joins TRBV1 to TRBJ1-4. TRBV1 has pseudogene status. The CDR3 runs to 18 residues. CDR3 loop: CTSSQDRGGTATNEKLFF. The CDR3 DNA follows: TGCACCAGCAGCCAAGATCGCGGGGGTACCGCAACTAATGAAAAACTGTTTTTT.

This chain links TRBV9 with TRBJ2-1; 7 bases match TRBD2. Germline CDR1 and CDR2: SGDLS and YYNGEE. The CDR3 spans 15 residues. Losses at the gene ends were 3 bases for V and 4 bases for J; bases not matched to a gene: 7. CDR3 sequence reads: CASSESGDPYNEQFF. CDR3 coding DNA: TGTGCCAGCAGCGAAAGCGGGGATCCATACAATGAGCAGTTCTTC.

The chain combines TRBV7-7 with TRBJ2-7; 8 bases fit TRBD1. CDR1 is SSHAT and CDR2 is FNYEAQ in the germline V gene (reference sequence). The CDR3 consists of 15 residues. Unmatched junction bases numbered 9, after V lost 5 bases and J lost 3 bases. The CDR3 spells CASSPYYGQGYEQYF. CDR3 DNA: TGTGCCAGCAGCCCCTATTACGGACAGGGCTACGAGCAGTACTTC.

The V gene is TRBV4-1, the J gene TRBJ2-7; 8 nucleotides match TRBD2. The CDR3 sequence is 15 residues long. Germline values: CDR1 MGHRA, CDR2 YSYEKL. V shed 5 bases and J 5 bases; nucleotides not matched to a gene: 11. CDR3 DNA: TGCGCCAGCAGCGCTCCACTAGCGGACCTACACGAGCAGTACTTC. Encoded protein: CASSAPLADLHEQYF.

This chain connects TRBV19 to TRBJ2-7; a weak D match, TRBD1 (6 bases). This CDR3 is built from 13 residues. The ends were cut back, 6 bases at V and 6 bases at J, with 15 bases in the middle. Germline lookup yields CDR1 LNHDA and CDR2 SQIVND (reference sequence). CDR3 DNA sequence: TGTGCCAGTAGGGTGGGCAGGGGCGGCGAGCAGTACTTC. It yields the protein CASRVGRGGEQYF.

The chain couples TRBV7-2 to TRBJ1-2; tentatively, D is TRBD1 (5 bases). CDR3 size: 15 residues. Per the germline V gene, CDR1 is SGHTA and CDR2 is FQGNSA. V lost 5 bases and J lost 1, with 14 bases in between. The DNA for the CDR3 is TGTGCCAGCAGCCACCCCCTCGGACATAACTATGGCTACACCTTC. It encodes CASSHPLGHNYGYTF. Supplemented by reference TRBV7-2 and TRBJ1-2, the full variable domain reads GAGVSQSPSNKVTEKGKDVELRCDPISGHTALYWYRQSLGQGLEFLIYFQGNSAPDKSGLPSDRFSAERTGGSVSTLTIQRTQQEDSAVYLCASSHPLGHNYGYTFGSGTRLTVV.